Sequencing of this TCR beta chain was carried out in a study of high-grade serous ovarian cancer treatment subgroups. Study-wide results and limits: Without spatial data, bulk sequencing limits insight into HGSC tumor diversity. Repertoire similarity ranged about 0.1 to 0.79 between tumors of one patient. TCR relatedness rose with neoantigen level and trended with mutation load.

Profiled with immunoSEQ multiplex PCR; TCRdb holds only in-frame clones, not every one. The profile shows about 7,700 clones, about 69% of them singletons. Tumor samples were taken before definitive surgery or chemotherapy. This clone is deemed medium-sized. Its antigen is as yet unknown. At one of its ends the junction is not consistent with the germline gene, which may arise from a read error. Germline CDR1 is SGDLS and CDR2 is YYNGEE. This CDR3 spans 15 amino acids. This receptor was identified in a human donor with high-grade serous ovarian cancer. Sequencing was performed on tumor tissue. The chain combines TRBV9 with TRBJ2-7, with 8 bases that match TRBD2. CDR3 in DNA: TGTGCCAGCAGCGTAGATAGCGGGACGGTCTACCAGCAGTACTTC. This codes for CASSVDSGTVYQQYF.